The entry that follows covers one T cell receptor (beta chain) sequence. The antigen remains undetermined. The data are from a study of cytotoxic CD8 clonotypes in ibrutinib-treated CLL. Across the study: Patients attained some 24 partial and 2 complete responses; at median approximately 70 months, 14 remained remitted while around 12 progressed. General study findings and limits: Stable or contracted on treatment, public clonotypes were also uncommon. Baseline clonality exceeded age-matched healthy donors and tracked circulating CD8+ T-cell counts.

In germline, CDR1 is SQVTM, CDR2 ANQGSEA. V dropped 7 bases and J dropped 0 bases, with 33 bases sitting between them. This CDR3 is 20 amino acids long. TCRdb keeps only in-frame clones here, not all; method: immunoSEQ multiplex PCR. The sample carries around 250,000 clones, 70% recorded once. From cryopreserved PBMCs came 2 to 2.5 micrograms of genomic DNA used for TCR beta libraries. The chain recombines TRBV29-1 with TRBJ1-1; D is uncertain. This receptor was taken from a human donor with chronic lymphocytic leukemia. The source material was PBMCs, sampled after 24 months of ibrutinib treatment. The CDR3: CSAELWYGADPSSLNTEAFF. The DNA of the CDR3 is TGCAGCGCAGAACTATGGTACGGCGCGGATCCCTCCTCCTTGAACACTGAAGCTTTCTTT. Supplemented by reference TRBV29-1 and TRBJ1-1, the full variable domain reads SAVISQKPSRDICQRGTSLTIQCQVDSQVTMMFWYRQQPGQSLTLIATANQGSEATYESGFVIDKFPISRPNLTFSTLTVSNMSPEDSSIYLCSAELWYGADPSSLNTEAFFGQGTRLTVV.